This is a list of T cell receptor beta chains from one sample in a study of graft-versus-host responses after intestinal transplantation. Assay used: immunoSEQ multiplex PCR; TCRdb lists only in-frame clones, some missing. The repertoire holds about 15,000 clones, more than 25% seen once, with about 4% in the top ten. The sequencing used alloreactive CD4+ T cells from a mixed lymphocyte reaction culture, collected before intestinal transplant. The receptor set was obtained from a human patient who received an intestinal transplant. The conserved cysteine and the conserved F or W are not part of the CDR3 here. The D gene is left open where the match is weak. Size is omitted from some rows. Given values are once, few, many or a class for expanded clones.

TRBJ1-3 | medium-sized | TRBV5-1 | . | ASSWTSGNTIY
TRBJ2-7 | . | TRBV6-1 | TRBD2 | ASSRTSVSSYEQY
TRBJ2-6 | . | TRBV6-5 | . | ASSESAGANVLT
TRBJ2-1 | few | TRBV19 | . | ASIGGGPYNEQF
TRBJ2-1 | . | TRBV6-1 | TRBD2 | ASFYTSGSGDEQF
TRBJ2-5 | . | TRBV7-9 | TRBD1 | ASSLGTGQETQY
TRBJ1-6 | . | TRBV5-6 | TRBD1 | ASSWTPGQGSSPLH
TRBJ1-1 | few | TRBV4-3 | TRBD1 | ASSQDRQGVGATF
TRBJ2-2 | . | TRBV19 | TRBD1 | ASRTGLTGELF
TRBJ2-6 | . | TRBV9 | TRBD1 | ASSVMWAGGTLLEANVLT
TRBJ1-4 | few | TRBV6-6 | . | ASSFKTGATNEKLF
TRBJ2-7 | medium-sized | TRBV7-2 | TRBD2 | ASSPTSGSYEQY
TRBJ2-7 | few | TRBV18 | . | ASSPSGPGEQY
TRBJ2-1 | few | TRBV5-1 | . | ASSLATAGATYNEQF
TRBJ2-1 | once | TRBV5-1 | . | ASSAGTSSYNEQF
TRBJ2-7 | few | TRBV5-1 | TRBD1 | ASRSIDRARYEQY
TRBJ1-1 | . | TRBV2 | . | ASGAGPSMNTEAF
TRBJ1-5 | . | TRBV15 | . | ATSRGFGNQPQH
TRBJ1-5 | few | TRBV6-1 | . | ASRPTGMRDQPQH
TRBJ2-1 | . | TRBV7-2 | TRBD2 | ASSRKTSGRTLSYNEQF
TRBJ2-1 | . | TRBV6-6 | TRBD2 | ASSHTSGRVSEQF
TRBJ2-1 | . | TRBV4-1 | TRBD2 | ASSQGGLAYNEQF